This T cell receptor (beta chain) came from a study of blood T cell repertoires in COVID-19. Overall study context: Specimens from acute and convalescent COVID-19 originated in the United States, Italy and Spain.

Method: immunoSEQ multiplex PCR; TCRdb's copy keeps in-frame clones and lacks some. The repertoire includes 160,000 or so clones, more than 80% of them detected once, and roughly 2.8% sits in the top ten. The receptor comes from a man aged 55 to 70 with acute or convalescent COVID-19. Specimen: peripheral blood.

CDR3 nucleotide sequence: TGCAGTGCTAGTTCGGCGGATGAAGCTTTCTTT. This translates into CSASSADEAFF. V and J are TRBV20-1 and TRBJ1-1, with unresolved D. The V and J ends lost 3 bases and 7 bases respectively, with 9 bases between them. The germline CDR1 and CDR2 sequences are DFQATT and SNEGSKA (reference sequence). CDR3 length: 11 residues.